A selection of T cell receptor beta chains follows, all from one sample in a study of post-analysis software for immune sequencing data. TCRdb used MiXCR to reprocess the PCR reads, holding one entry per CDR3 protein. The sample shows hundreds of thousands of distinct CDR3 sequences, more than 50% of them seen only once. Sequenced: blood. The receptors originated from a girl aged 2-10 years with multiple sclerosis. CDR3s include the opening cysteine and the closing phenylalanine or tryptophan. A D gene is named only where the DNA matches it firmly. Clone size is stated in some rows and not others, as once, few, many or a class when expanded.

TRBJ2-2 TRBV20-1 - once TGCAGTGCTAGACCGGGGCACACCGGGGAGCTGTTTTTT CSARPGHTGELFF
TRBJ2-7 TRBV12-3/TRBV12-4 TRBD2 - TGTGCCAGCAGTTTACGGATAGCGGGAGGAGTCGACGAGCAGTACTTC CASSLRIAGGVDEQYF
TRBJ2-7 TRBV5-6 - - TGTGCCAGCAGCTCCGGGCTCCCCTACGAGCAGTACTTC CASSSGLPYEQYF
TRBJ2-1 TRBV10-2 TRBD2 few TGCGCCAGCACCCAAGTCGCGGGGGGGCTAAATGAGCAGTTCTTC CASTQVAGGLNEQFF
TRBJ1-2 TRBV7-2 - few TGTGCCAGCAGCTTGGGCGGGGAAGCTAACTATGGCTACACCTTC CASSLGGEANYGYTF
TRBJ1-2 TRBV29-1 - - TGCAGCGTTGAGGGGGCGGACTATGGCTACACCTTC CSVEGADYGYTF
TRBJ2-5 TRBV4-1 TRBD2 few TGCGCCAGCAGCCAAGATTGGCTAGCGGAGGGGCAAGAGACCCAGTACTTC CASSQDWLAEGQETQYF
TRBJ2-2 TRBV5-1 - - TGCGCCAGCAGCTCAAGCACCGGGGAGCTGTTTTTT CASSSSTGELFF
TRBJ2-1 TRBV12-3/TRBV12-4 TRBD2 - TGTGCCAGCAGTTTACCTCTAGCGGGGGGTGGTGAGCAGTTCTTC CASSLPLAGGGEQFF
TRBJ2-1 TRBV10-3 - few TGTGCCATCAGTGAGTCCTGGGACAATGAGCAGTTCTTC CAISESWDNEQFF
TRBJ2-1 TRBV5-1 TRBD2 - TGCGCCAGCAGCTTGGCTGGAATAGCGGGGGGTTACGCTATTTACAATGAGCAGTTCTTC CASSLAGIAGGYAIYNEQFF
TRBJ1-1 TRBV19 - - TGCGCCAGTAGTATTGTCAGGGGGAACACTGAAGCTTTCTTT CASSIVRGNTEAFF
TRBJ2-1 TRBV3-1 TRBD2 few TGTGCCAGCAGCCCTCGACTAGCGGGAGAGGATGAGCAGTTCTTC CASSPRLAGEDEQFF
TRBJ2-1 TRBV4-2 - - TGTGCCAGCAGCCCCATTACTGCTGGTGAGCAGTTCTTC CASSPITAGEQFF
TRBJ2-3 TRBV5-5 TRBD1 few TGTGCCAGCAGCTTGGCCGGACAGGGAGGAAGAGATACGCAGTATTTT CASSLAGQGGRDTQYF
TRBJ2-5 TRBV7-2 TRBD2 - TGTGCCAGCAGCGTAAGCGGACTAGCGCAAGAGACCCAGTACTTC CASSVSGLAQETQYF
TRBJ2-3 TRBV12-3/TRBV12-4 - - TGTGCCAGCAGTTTGAGGGACAGCACAGATACGCAGTATTTT CASSLRDSTDTQYF
TRBJ1-2 TRBV4-2 - - TGTGCCAGCAACAACAACTATGGCTACACCTTC CASNNNYGYTF
TRBJ2-3 TRBV25-1 - - TGTGCCAGCAGAGGGAGATTGGGAGATACGCAGTATTTT CASRGRLGDTQYF
TRBJ2-1 TRBV29-1 TRBD1 few TGCAGCGGCAGGGACAGGGCACATGAGCAGTTCTTC CSGRDRAHEQFF
TRBJ1-1 TRBV12-3/TRBV12-4 - - TGTGCCAGCACCTTATCAGGGGCAAGCACTGAAGCTTTCTTT CASTLSGASTEAFF
TRBJ2-7 TRBV11-2 - - TGTGCCAGCAGCTTAACCCCCGGGACGGTGACCTACGAGCAGTACTTC CASSLTPGTVTYEQYF
TRBJ2-5 TRBV12-3/TRBV12-4 - - TGTGCCAGCAGTTTCGCGTCAGAGACCCAGTACTTC CASSFASETQYF
TRBJ1-1 TRBV4-1 - - TGCGCCAGCAGCCTGACGGCCTTTAGAAACACTGAAGCTTTCTTT CASSLTAFRNTEAFF
TRBJ2-5 TRBV5-1 TRBD2 - TGCGCCAGCAGCTTGATGGGACTAGCGGGAGGGTTTCAAGAGACCCAGTACTTC CASSLMGLAGGFQETQYF
TRBJ1-2 TRBV24-1 - - TGTGCCACCAGTGACTCAGGGTACTATGGCTACACCTTC CATSDSGYYGYTF
TRBJ1-3 TRBV12-3/TRBV12-4 - - TGTGCCAGCAGCATGACGGCCTCTGGAAACACCATATATTTT CASSMTASGNTIYF
TRBJ2-1 TRBV29-1 - - TGCAGCGTTCGGACGGGAGTTCCCTACAATGAGCAGTTCTTC CSVRTGVPYNEQFF
TRBJ2-5 TRBV6-2/TRBV6-3 - many TGTGCCAGCAGTTACCTGGGGGGAGGCCAAGAGACCCAGTACTTC CASSYLGGGQETQYF
TRBJ2-1 TRBV25-1 - - TGTGCCAGCATGATTGCACAGGGTGATGAGCAGTTCTTC CASMIAQGDEQFF
TRBJ2-7 TRBV5-1 - - TGCGCCAGCAGCCAGGATGCGAACTACGAGCAGTACTTC CASSQDANYEQYF
TRBJ2-2 TRBV5-1 - - TGCGCCAGCAGCTTGGCTCGTGGTCTGCGGCAGGGGAACACCGGGGAGCTGTTTTTT CASSLARGLRQGNTGELFF
TRBJ2-7 TRBV7-2 - - TGTGCCAGCAGCTTGGGGTTCTTCTCCTACGAGCAGTACTTC CASSLGFFSYEQYF
TRBJ2-1 TRBV7-2 - - TGTGCCAGCAGCTTAGATTACAGGTACAATGAGCAGTTCTTC CASSLDYRYNEQFF
TRBJ2-1 TRBV20-1 TRBD2 - TGCAGTGCTGCCACAGCGGGAGGATGGAGTGAGCAGTTCTTC CSAATAGGWSEQFF
TRBJ1-6 TRBV10-2 TRBD1 - TGCGCCAGCTCCTCCGGGACAGAAGCTTCACCCCTCCACTTT CASSSGTEASPLHF
TRBJ2-1 TRBV5-6 - - TGTGCCAGCAGCCCCGCTGCACTAAATTCCTACAATGAGCAGTTCTTC CASSPAALNSYNEQFF
TRBJ2-1 TRBV25-1 - - TGTGCCAGCAGTGAATTTAGCAGGCGTGGCAATGAGCAGTTCTTC CASSEFSRRGNEQFF
TRBJ1-1 TRBV6-2/TRBV6-3 TRBD1 - TGTGCCAGCAGTTACCCTCATGGACAGGCGAACACTGAAGCTTTCTTT CASSYPHGQANTEAFF
TRBJ2-1 TRBV3-1 - few TGTGCCAGCAGCCAACTAGCCGACAATGAGCAGTTCTTC CASSQLADNEQFF
TRBJ2-1 TRBV5-1 TRBD2 - TGCGCCGGCAGCCCCCTGGGTAGCGGGAGTACTGAGCAGTTCTTC CAGSPLGSGSTEQFF
TRBJ2-7 TRBV20-1 - once TGCAGTGCTAGGCAGCGGGCGCACTCCTACGAGCAGTACTTC CSARQRAHSYEQYF
TRBJ2-1 TRBV7-2 - few TGTGCCAGCAGCCTGGAATCCGGACCCTACAATGAGCAGTTCTTC CASSLESGPYNEQFF
TRBJ2-1 TRBV5-1 - - TGCGCCAGCAGCTTGGGCCTTCCCGGGATGAATGAGCAGTTCTTC CASSLGLPGMNEQFF
TRBJ2-7 TRBV6-1 TRBD2 - TGTGCCAGCAGTGGGACTAGCGTCTCCTACGAGCAGTACTTC CASSGTSVSYEQYF
TRBJ2-5 TRBV7-2 TRBD2 - TGTGCCGGCAGCCATCTAGCGGGGAGACAAGAGACCCAGTACTTC CAGSHLAGRQETQYF
TRBJ2-1 TRBV3-1 - - TGTGCCAGCAGCCAAGATCGGCGCAATGAGCAGTTCTTC CASSQDRRNEQFF
TRBJ2-3 TRBV12-3/TRBV12-4 TRBD1 few TGTGCCAGCAGGGGACAGAACACAGATACGCAGTATTTT CASRGQNTDTQYF
TRBJ2-3 TRBV7-9 TRBD1 - TGTGCCAGCAGAACAGGGGTAAACACAGATACGCAGTATTTT CASRTGVNTDTQYF
TRBJ2-4 TRBV28 - - TGTGCCAGCAGTTTTTCGGGTTCGAGAAACATTCAGTACTTC CASSFSGSRNIQYF